Listed below are T cell receptor beta chains from one sample, sequenced in a study of Ad26.COV2.S vaccination and SARS-CoV-2 variants. TCRdb's table, derived via immunoSEQ multiplex PCR, lists solely in-frame clones and lacks some. There are around 300,000 clones in the sample; 70% to 90% occur only once, and about 11% lies in the top ten. The sequenced sample was peripheral blood, obtained in a trial of Ad26.COV2.S vaccine versus placebo. The source is a person aged 18-60 years who received the Ad26.COV2.S COVID-19 vaccine or a placebo. Each CDR3 is given without its conserved first and last residue. A D gene is named only where the DNA matches it firmly.

>TRBV6-5|12|TRBD1
ASRWGQGSGELF
>TRBV7-6|14|TRBD1
ASSLLGQGSNQPQH
>TRBV6-6|12|TRBD2
ASSYSRGTDTQY
>TRBV7-9|12|TRBD1
ASSLDLNRGGYT
>TRBV4-1|13|TRBD1
ASSQVQGANNEQF
>TRBV29-1|11|NA
SVGAPMLTEAF
>TRBV7-8|13|NA
ASSLVRVVRDEQF
>TRBV7-8|10|NA
ASSDGQREAF
>TRBV5-5|9|NA
ASSPGALQY
>TRBV10-3|11|NA
AISFERGQPQH
>TRBV6-5|13|NA
ASSPPQGGGSPLH
>TRBV6-1|10|NA
ASSESIQPQH
>TRBV3-1/TRBV3-2|14|TRBD2
ASSHRLASGGGEQF
>TRBV6-5|12|NA
ASRSRTPDTEAF
>TRBV3-1/TRBV3-2|13|NA
ASSQVLAGMDTQY
>TRBV3-1/TRBV3-2|14|NA
ASRRTVSANTGELF
>TRBV5-4|11|NA
ASSSQGGEKLF
>TRBV9|13|NA
ASSVGTVQNTEAF
>TRBV30|10|NA
AWSVYNTEAF
>TRBV30|12|TRBD1
AWATGGLGEKLF
>TRBV24-1|11|NA
ATDSENTDTQY
>TRBV9|14|TRBD2
ASSVGLAPLSYEQY
>TRBV7-9|12|NA
ATRVLSIVAEQY
>TRBV28|11|NA
ATGPGSDSPLH
>TRBV12-3/TRBV12-4|10|NA
ASSLSGNTIY
>TRBV19|14|NA
ASSAASHVPRYGYT
>TRBV6-5|13|TRBD1
ASSYEQGATYEQY
>TRBV28|11|TRBD1
ASSLDRAYGYT
>TRBV29-1|10|NA
SVEGSYNEQF
>TRBV5-5|10|NA
ASSPLGYEQY
>TRBV2|11|NA
ASSSQGTDTQY
>TRBV11-3|12|NA
ASSLTGRGTEAF
>TRBV27|10|NA
ATHGQSGEQF
>TRBV12-3/TRBV12-4|11|TRBD1
ASSLSGGQPQH
>TRBV7-2|12|NA
ASSLILGGQPQH
>TRBV2|13|TRBD1
ASSDWDSNDYGYT
>TRBV10-3|10|NA
AISENGYEQY
>TRBV6-6|13|NA
ASSYPSGTGYGYT
>TRBV7-3|12|NA
ASSLESGPYEQY
>TRBV11-2|11|NA
ASSLEGAGEQY
>TRBV6-2/TRBV6-3|12|NA
ASSSGGQFYGYT
>TRBV7-3|11|NA
ASSRGEGREAF